Below, 32 T cell receptor beta chains from the same sample are listed, as sequenced in a study of T cells after yellow fever vaccination. TCRdb redid the calling of the 5' RACE reads with MiXCR, one entry per CDR3 protein. Of some 120,000 distinct CDR3 sequences in the sample, roughly 8.9% are singletons; the top ten hold roughly 25%. The specimen comprised CD8+ T cells sorted from PBMCs, sampled 45 days after the yellow fever booster vaccination. The receptor source for this set is a man between 25 and 39 years old who received the YFV17D yellow fever vaccine.

Regarding this clonotype: One junction end does not reproduce the germline sequence, and a read error may be involved. The DNA of the CDR3 is TGTGCCAGCAGCGGGAAGGTGAATGAGAAGTTCTTC. Protein product: CASSGKVNEKFF. This chain connects TRBV5-5 to TRBJ2-1; D gene uncertain. This CDR3 has 12 amino acids. Germline V gene data show CDR1 as SGHKS and CDR2 as YYEKEE (reference sequence).

Ten or more counts support this clonotype. The chain employs TRBV9 and TRBJ1-5, with 7 bases aligning to TRBD1. Germline assignment: CDR1 SGDLS and CDR2 YYNGEE. V gave up 3 bases and J gave up 7 bases; unmatched junction bases: 4. The CDR3 totals 13 residues. The CDR3 region has the DNA TGTGCCAGCAGCGACCAGGGGGGACAGCCCCAGCATTTT. It yields the protein CASSDQGGQPQHF.

The rearrangement joins TRBV5-6 to TRBJ2-1, with TRBD2 identical over 7 bases. CDR1 and CDR2 (germline): SGHDT, YYEEEE. With V trimmed by 1 base and J by 10 bases, 8 bases remained unmatched. This CDR3 is 14 amino acids long. The CDR3 region has the DNA TGTGCCAGCAGCTTGTGGGGGACTATAACCGAGCAGTTCTTC. It encodes CASSLWGTITEQFF. Full variable domain (outside the CDR3, taken from reference TRBV5-6 and TRBJ2-1): DAGVTQSPTHLIKTRGQQVTLRCSPKSGHDTVSWYQQALGQGPQFIFQYYEEEERQRGNFPDRFSGHQFPNYSSELNVNALLLGDSALYLCASSLWGTITEQFFGPGTRLTVL.

About this clonotype: A much larger clone lies one base from this, so it may be a read error. The gene calls are TRBV7-9 and TRBJ2-5; 11 bases line up with TRBD1. V was clipped by 6 bases and J by 5 bases; unmatched bases: 11. The V gene's germline CDR1 is SEHNR and CDR2 FQNEAQ (reference sequence). The length of the CDR3 is 16 residues. CDR3 nucleotide sequence: TGTGCCAGCAGATCGGGACAGGGGGAGGTCCATGAGACCCAGTACTTC. Translating gives CASRSGQGEVHETQYF.

The table lists this clonotype with many counts. The gene calls are TRBV20-1 and TRBJ2-3, with D tentatively TRBD1 or TRBD2 (5 bases each). There are 16 residues in the CDR3. Germline CDR1 reads DFQATT; CDR2 reads SNEGSKA (reference sequence). V was cut by 8 bases and J by 3 bases, with 24 bases left in between. The CDR3, as DNA: TGCAGTCTCCCTCACCGGGGCGGACACGGAACAGATACGCAGTATTTT. This sequence encodes CSLPHRGGHGTDTQYF.

This clonotype has ten or more counts. The rearrangement uses TRBV30 and TRBJ2-1; TRBD2 is a possible D gene (6 bases). Trimming took off 1 base at V and 6 bases at J, with 19 bases between the two ends. This CDR3 spans 16 amino acids. Germline V CDR1 and CDR2: GTSNPN, SVGIG (reference sequence). The CDR3 coding sequence is TGTGCCTGGAGTGATTTAATAGCGGCACTCGGCAATGAGCAGTTCTTC. The encoded protein is CAWSDLIAALGNEQFF.

Ten or more counts support this clonotype. The rearrangement links TRBV27 to TRBJ2-1; 13 bases match TRBD2. CDR1 is MNHEY and CDR2 is SMNVEV in the germline V gene (reference sequence). The CDR3 covers 15 residues. The junction had 3 bases not matched to a gene; V was cut back by 5 bases and J by 5 bases. The CDR3 sequence is CASSVGLAGDNEQFF. The CDR3 DNA reads TGTGCCAGCAGTGTCGGACTAGCGGGAGACAATGAGCAGTTCTTC.

About this clonotype itself: A much larger clone sits a single nucleotide away, making a read error possible. The rearrangement links TRBV4-3 to TRBJ2-2; D is ambiguous. V lost 0 bases and J lost 0, with 8 bases in between. CDR1 and CDR2 from the germline V gene are LGHNA and YSLEER. The CDR3 is 16 residues long. CDR3 amino acids: CASSQDQVTNTGELFF. Written as DNA, the CDR3 is TGCGCCAGCAGCCAAGATCAGGTTACGAACACCGGGGAGCTGTTTTTT.

In its sample, this clonotype was seen many times. The V gene is TRBV20-1, the J gene TRBJ1-5, with a weak D call TRBD1 (6 bases). Germline V gene data show CDR1 as DFQATT and CDR2 as SNEGSKA (reference sequence). The V end was cut by 1 base, the J end by 3 bases, with 13 bases between. This CDR3 is 15 amino acids long. In nucleotides, the CDR3 is TGCAGTGCTAGAGGCCCGGGACAACCCAATCAGCCCCAGCATTTT. It codes for CSARGPGQPNQPQHF.

Concerning this clonotype: A clone one base away is much larger, so this may be a read error. The V call is TRBV11-2, the J call TRBJ2-2, with 11 bases that match TRBD2. This CDR3 comprises 15 residues. V was pared by 5 bases and J by 7 bases, with 6 bases of the junction left unmatched. Germline V gives CDR1 SGHAT, CDR2 FQNNGV. The CDR3 DNA sequence: TGTGCCAGCAGCGAACTAGCGGGAGTGATCGGGGAGCTGTTTTTT. It codes for CASSELAGVIGELFF.

The rearrangement uses TRBV5-1 and TRBJ2-1, with TRBD2 matching over 8 bases. V was pared by 7 bases and J by 8 bases, with 5 bases of the junction left unmatched. CDR1 SGHRS and CDR2 YFSETQ come from the germline V gene. The CDR3 length is 12 residues. Here the CDR3 DNA reads TGCGCCAGCTTCGGGGGGGCCGATGAGCAGTTCTTC. It translates to CASFGGADEQFF.

A few counts support this clonotype. The chain links TRBV20-1 to TRBJ1-2; D unresolved. Germline assignment: CDR1 DFQATT and CDR2 SNEGSKA (reference sequence). The CDR3 contains 14 residues. Trimming shortened V by 6 bases and J by 0 bases, and 14 bases separated the two germline ends. The CDR3 DNA reads as TGCAGTGCCGATGCCTCGGACCCTAACTATGGCTACACCTTC. It translates to CSADASDPNYGYTF.

This clonotype was recorded many times. The chain carries TRBV7-9 and TRBJ2-3; possibly TRBD1 for D (5 bases). V lost 5 bases and J 3 bases, leaving 15 bases between the germline ends. The CDR3 extends over 15 amino acids. The V gene's germline CDR1 is SEHNR and CDR2 FQNEAQ (reference sequence). The CDR3 spells CASSHGQGLTDTQYF. In DNA, the CDR3 is TGTGCCAGCAGCCACGGACAAGGTCTAACAGATACGCAGTATTTT.

This clonotype showed up many times. This chain joins TRBV5-1 and TRBJ2-1; TRBD2 agrees at 14 bases. J was trimmed by 8 bases and V by 4 bases; bases with no gene match: 8. Per germline, CDR1 SGHRS and CDR2 YFSETQ. The CDR3 totals 16 residues. The CDR3 loop is CASSQGLAGVFDEQFF. Here the CDR3 DNA reads TGCGCCAGCAGCCAGGGACTAGCGGGAGTATTCGATGAGCAGTTCTTC.

Many counts were recorded for this clonotype. The CDR3: CASSSRTSGTTYEQYF. The CDR3 DNA sequence: TGCGCCAGCAGCTCCAGGACTAGCGGGACCACCTACGAGCAGTACTTC. The chain combines TRBV5-1 with TRBJ2-7; 12 bases align to TRBD2. J was trimmed by 2 bases and V by 3 bases; bases with no gene match: 6. This CDR3 region has 16 residues. The V gene's germline CDR1 is SGHRS and CDR2 YFSETQ.

This clonotype was counted many times. The chain uses TRBV29-1 and TRBJ2-5, with D maybe TRBD2 (5 bases). This CDR3 spans 10 amino acids. Germline lookup yields CDR1 SQVTM and CDR2 ANQGSEA. Trimming took off 8 bases at V and 4 bases at J, with 8 bases between the two ends. The CDR3 sequence is CSLGGETQYF. In nucleotides, the CDR3 is TGCAGCCTAGGAGGAGAGACCCAGTACTTC.

The table lists this clonotype with a few counts. CDR3 loop: CASSDVAGDGAYEQYF. The CDR3 DNA reads TGTGCCAGCAGTGACGTAGCGGGAGATGGGGCCTACGAGCAGTACTTC. The rearrangement joins TRBV27 to TRBJ2-7; TRBD2 agrees at 9 bases. Germline V gene data show CDR1 as MNHEY and CDR2 as SMNVEV (reference sequence). The CDR3 covers 16 residues. The trim removed 5 bases at V and 2 bases at J, leaving 10 bases unmatched.

In its sample, this clonotype was seen many times. The DNA for the CDR3 is TGTGCCAGCAGCGGAATAGGAACCGGGGAGCTGTTTTTT. The encoded protein is CASSGIGTGELFF. The chain is built from TRBV14 and TRBJ2-2; D gene unclear. The CDR3 runs to 13 residues. V was clipped by 5 bases and J by 5 bases, with 9 bases between them. CDR1 and CDR2 from the germline V gene are SGHDN and FVKESK.

This chain joins TRBV27 and TRBJ2-3; D is uncertain. Germline V gene sequence: CDR1 MNHEY, CDR2 SMNVEV (reference sequence). With 3 bases removed from V and 0 bases from J, the gap between germline ends came to 10 bases. The CDR3 covers 15 residues. CDR3 nucleotide sequence: TGTGCCAGCAGTTTGACCACCCTTAGCACAGATACGCAGTATTTT. Protein sequence: CASSLTTLSTDTQYF.

This clonotype came up many times. The V and J genes are TRBV27 and TRBJ2-3; TRBD2 agrees at 9 bases. The CDR3 consists of 19 residues. V trimming: 0 bases; J trimming: 2 bases; junction bases outside the gene matches: 12. Germline V gives CDR1 MNHEY, CDR2 SMNVEV (reference sequence). CDR3 DNA sequence: TGTGCCAGCAGTTTATCGATAGGCGCTAGCGGGGTGATCACAGATACGCAGTATTTT. Translated, it gives CASSLSIGASGVITDTQYF.

This clonotype appeared many times. The V call is TRBV20-1, the J call TRBJ2-2; 9 positions match TRBD2. The CDR3 is 15 amino acids. Germline CDR1 DFQATT, CDR2 SNEGSKA (reference sequence). Trimming at V came to 1 base and at J to 5 bases, leaving 5 bases not matched to a gene. The CDR3 DNA follows: TGCAGTGCTAGAGGGGGAACTAGCGGGACCGGGGAGCTGTTTTTT. The encoded protein is CSARGGTSGTGELFF.

This clonotype was counted many times. A junction end diverges from the germline sequence, so it may reflect a read error. J is TRBJ1-2 and V is TRBV7-9; no clear D gene. Germline CDR1 SEHNR, CDR2 FQNEAQ (reference sequence). The CDR3 is 13 amino acids. The CDR3 DNA sequence: TGTGCCAGCAGCCCCACTGCTAATTATGGCTACACCTTC. Its protein product is CASSPTANYGYTF.

At least ten counts were recorded for this clonotype. J is TRBJ2-1 and V is TRBV7-9; D perhaps matches TRBD2 (6 bases). The germline V gene encodes CDR1 SEHNR and CDR2 FQNEAQ (reference sequence). There are 12 residues in the CDR3. The CDR3 DNA is TGTGCGGAGGGACTCCCCCTACATGAGCAGTTCTTC. Encoded protein: CAEGLPLHEQFF.

The V call is TRBV6-1, the J call TRBJ2-1, with D hard to call. Germline V lookup: CDR1 MNHNS, CDR2 SASEGT. V gave up 8 bases and J gave up 3 bases, with 14 bases separating them. The CDR3 is 14 amino acids. The CDR3 region is CASLNSLGYNEQFF. CDR3 bases: TGTGCCAGCCTGAACTCTTTGGGCTACAATGAGCAGTTCTTC.

This clonotype came up many times. The chain combines TRBV27 with TRBJ2-7; the match to TRBD2 covers 13 bases. Trimming cost V 5 bases and J 1 base; bases outside gene matches: 5. There are 16 residues in the CDR3. Looked up from germline, CDR1 is MNHEY and CDR2 is SMNVEV (reference sequence). CDR3 sequence (DNA): TGTGCCAGCAGTCCGAGGACTAGCGGGAGTTCCTACGAGCAGTACTTC. It yields the protein CASSPRTSGSSYEQYF.

This clonotype showed up many times. The rearrangement joins TRBV5-4 to TRBJ2-1; D gene uncertain. The germline V gene encodes CDR1 SGHNT and CDR2 YYREEE (reference sequence). Trimming removed 4 bases from V and 3 bases from J, with 11 bases in between. The CDR3 covers 14 residues. CDR3 in DNA: TGTGCCAGCAGCCCCCGGATGGACTACAATGAGCAGTTCTTC. As protein: CASSPRMDYNEQFF.

This clonotype was counted between two and nine times. The V gene is TRBV4-1, the J gene TRBJ2-7; unclear D gene. Germline CDR1 and CDR2: MGHRA and YSYEKL. The CDR3 loop spans 14 amino acids. V was clipped by 0 bases and J by 4 bases, with 10 bases between them. The CDR3 DNA is TGCGCCAGCAGCCAAGAAACGATATTGTACGAGCAGTACTTC. The encoded protein is CASSQETILYEQYF.

Worth noting for this clonotype: A single base separates this from a much larger clone, so it may be a read error. This chain links TRBV28 with TRBJ2-1; D may correspond to TRBD1 or TRBD2 (5 bases each). Between the trimmed V and J ends, which lost 5 bases and 4 bases, there was a span of 12 bases. Germline V gene data show CDR1 as MDHEN and CDR2 as SYDVKM. The CDR3 is made up of 14 amino acids. This chain's CDR3 is CASSVAWGYNEQFF. In DNA form, the CDR3 reads TGTGCCAGCAGTGTGGCTTGGGGGTACAATGAGCAGTTCTTC.

This clonotype was observed many times. V usage is TRBV5-1 and J usage is TRBJ1-4; D is unresolved. Germline V gene sequence: CDR1 SGHRS, CDR2 YFSETQ. The V and J ends lost 1 base and 4 bases respectively, with 8 bases between them. This CDR3 is built from 14 residues. The CDR3 sequence: CASSLKSLNEKLFF. The CDR3 nucleotides are TGCGCCAGCAGCTTGAAGAGTCTTAATGAAAAACTGTTTTTT.

This clonotype appeared many times. This rearrangement joins TRBV28 to TRBJ1-1; possible D gene TRBD1, 5 bases. Germline loops: CDR1 MDHEN, CDR2 SYDVKM. V lost 6 bases and J 6 bases, leaving 17 bases between the germline ends. The CDR3 loop spans 14 amino acids. This chain's CDR3 is CASSLIQGVPEAFF. Here the CDR3 DNA reads TGTGCCAGCAGCCTCATCCAGGGAGTGCCTGAAGCTTTCTTT.

This clonotype was observed at least ten times. This sequence joins TRBV20-1 and TRBJ2-1; D uncertain. The V and J ends lost 4 bases and 4 bases respectively, with 11 bases between them. The CDR3 sequence is 13 residues long. Looked up from germline, CDR1 is DFQATT and CDR2 is SNEGSKA (reference sequence). The CDR3 loop reads CSATLMKYNEQFF. The CDR3 DNA follows: TGCAGTGCTACTCTGATGAAATACAATGAGCAGTTCTTC.

This clonotype was recorded many times. The V and J genes are TRBV12-3 or TRBV12-4 and TRBJ2-3, with a possible D match to TRBD2 (5 bases). The CDR3 runs to 15 residues. V was cut by 6 bases and J by 2 bases, with 15 bases left in between. For the CDR3, the DNA is TGTGCCAGCAGCCCCGGGATAGCGAACACAGATACGCAGTATTTT. Protein sequence: CASSPGIANTDTQYF.